The 8 T cell receptor beta chains in this list originate from one sample, sequenced in a study of glioma-infiltrating T cells. Using RNA template, CDR3s of TCR alpha and beta were amplified with iRepertoire arm-PCR. From the multiplex PCR reads, TCRdb called clonotypes with MiXCR, one entry per CDR3 protein. The table lists approximately 3,100 distinct CDR3 sequences, 80% to 90% of them singletons. Sequencing was done on a sample of glioma tissue, nonneoplastic brain tissue, or PBMCs (not recorded which). Every receptor here comes from a human donor with low-grade glioma or glioblastoma, undergoing nonglioma brain surgery, or in good health (not recorded which).

A remark on this clonotype: This beta chain slipped into a library made for alpha chains as a stray read, so its size is not meaningful. CDR3 sequence: CASIGRDLSTDTQYF. The CDR3 region has the DNA TGTGCCAGCATCGGCCGGGACTTGAGCACAGATACGCAGTATTTT. This chain joins TRBV6-1 and TRBJ2-3; the D gene is possibly TRBD2 (6 bases). The CDR3 extends over 15 amino acids. V lost 7 bases, J lost 0 bases, and 14 bases lay in between. Germline V gene data show CDR1 as MNHNS and CDR2 as SASEGT.

In the case of this clonotype: Being off target in a library aimed at alpha chains, this beta chain has a size of little meaning. This sequence joins TRBV25-1 and TRBJ1-1; tentative D call: TRBD1 (6 bases). Trimming cost V 5 bases and J 3 bases, with 10 bases left between them. CDR3 length: 13 amino acids. Germline V gives CDR1 MGHDK, CDR2 SYGVNS. The chain's CDR3 is CASSQGYHTEAFF. The CDR3 DNA follows: TGTGCCAGCAGTCAGGGGTATCACACTGAAGCTTTCTTT.

This clonotype was seen only a few times. Because this beta chain is a stray read in a library intended to capture alpha chains, its abundance should not be given much weight. The gene calls are TRBV28 and TRBJ1-2; 7 bases fit TRBD1. The CDR3 totals 12 residues. CDR1 and CDR2 from the germline V gene are MDHEN and SYDVKM. V lost 11 bases and J lost 6; bases outside the gene matches: 9. Written as DNA, the CDR3 is TGTGCCCTAAGGGGGGACAGCGATGGCTACACCTTC. Translated, it gives CALRGDSDGYTF.

As concerns this clonotype: Because this beta chain is a stray read in a library intended to capture alpha chains, its abundance should not be given much weight. The rearrangement joins TRBV6-1 to TRBJ2-5; weak D call: TRBD2 (6 bases). From germline, CDR1 is MNHNS and CDR2 SASEGT. The germline V and J ends were trimmed by 7 bases and 10 bases, with 16 bases remaining between them. The CDR3 is 12 residues long. CDR3 residues: CASTNQLAIQYF. Here the CDR3 DNA reads TGTGCCAGCACCAACCAACTAGCAATCCAGTACTTC.

In regard to this clonotype: This beta chain is off target for a library built for alpha chains, so its abundance means little. V usage is TRBV18 and J usage is TRBJ2-3, with a possible D match to TRBD1 (7 bases). Trimming took off 2 bases at V and 0 bases at J, with 15 bases between the two ends. This CDR3 spans 17 amino acids. Per germline, CDR1 KGHSH and CDR2 LQKENI. The chain's CDR3 is CASSPIQGGASTDTQYF. The CDR3 DNA follows: TGTGCCAGCTCACCAATTCAGGGGGGAGCAAGCACAGATACGCAGTATTTT.

Remarks on this clonotype: For a library built for alpha chains, this beta chain is a stray read; little rests on its size. The gene calls are TRBV6-2 or TRBV6-3 and TRBJ1-5, with D unresolved. Germline assignment: CDR1 MNHEY and CDR2 SVGEGT. The V gene lost 6 bases and the J gene lost 6 bases, with 12 bases spanning the gap. CDR3 length: 13 residues. CDR3 in DNA: TGTGCCAGCAGGGGCGGGGTTGTTCAGCCCCAGCATTTT. Protein: CASRGGVVQPQHF.

On this clonotype: This beta chain came through as a stray read in a library set up for alpha chains, and its size says little. The genes are TRBV6-1 and TRBJ1-2; a possible D gene is TRBD1 (5 bases). CDR3 length: 13 residues. Germline-derived CDR1 and CDR2 are MNHNS and SASEGT. Trimming took off 7 bases at V and 2 bases at J, with 11 bases between the two ends. The CDR3 loop reads CASTQDPNYGYTF. As DNA, the CDR3 is TGTGCCAGCACACAGGACCCCAACTATGGCTACACCTTC.

Regarding this clonotype: One end of the junction does not line up with germline, which may come from a read error. This beta chain slipped into a library made for alpha chains as a stray read, so its size is not meaningful. The chain couples TRBV6-4 to TRBJ2-5; D gene ambiguous. CDR3 size: 13 residues. Looked up from germline, CDR1 is MRHNA and CDR2 is SNTAGT. The CDR3 sequence is CASRSQSQETQYF. The CDR3 nucleotides are TGCGCCAGCAGATCACAGTCTCAAGAGACCCAGTACTTC.